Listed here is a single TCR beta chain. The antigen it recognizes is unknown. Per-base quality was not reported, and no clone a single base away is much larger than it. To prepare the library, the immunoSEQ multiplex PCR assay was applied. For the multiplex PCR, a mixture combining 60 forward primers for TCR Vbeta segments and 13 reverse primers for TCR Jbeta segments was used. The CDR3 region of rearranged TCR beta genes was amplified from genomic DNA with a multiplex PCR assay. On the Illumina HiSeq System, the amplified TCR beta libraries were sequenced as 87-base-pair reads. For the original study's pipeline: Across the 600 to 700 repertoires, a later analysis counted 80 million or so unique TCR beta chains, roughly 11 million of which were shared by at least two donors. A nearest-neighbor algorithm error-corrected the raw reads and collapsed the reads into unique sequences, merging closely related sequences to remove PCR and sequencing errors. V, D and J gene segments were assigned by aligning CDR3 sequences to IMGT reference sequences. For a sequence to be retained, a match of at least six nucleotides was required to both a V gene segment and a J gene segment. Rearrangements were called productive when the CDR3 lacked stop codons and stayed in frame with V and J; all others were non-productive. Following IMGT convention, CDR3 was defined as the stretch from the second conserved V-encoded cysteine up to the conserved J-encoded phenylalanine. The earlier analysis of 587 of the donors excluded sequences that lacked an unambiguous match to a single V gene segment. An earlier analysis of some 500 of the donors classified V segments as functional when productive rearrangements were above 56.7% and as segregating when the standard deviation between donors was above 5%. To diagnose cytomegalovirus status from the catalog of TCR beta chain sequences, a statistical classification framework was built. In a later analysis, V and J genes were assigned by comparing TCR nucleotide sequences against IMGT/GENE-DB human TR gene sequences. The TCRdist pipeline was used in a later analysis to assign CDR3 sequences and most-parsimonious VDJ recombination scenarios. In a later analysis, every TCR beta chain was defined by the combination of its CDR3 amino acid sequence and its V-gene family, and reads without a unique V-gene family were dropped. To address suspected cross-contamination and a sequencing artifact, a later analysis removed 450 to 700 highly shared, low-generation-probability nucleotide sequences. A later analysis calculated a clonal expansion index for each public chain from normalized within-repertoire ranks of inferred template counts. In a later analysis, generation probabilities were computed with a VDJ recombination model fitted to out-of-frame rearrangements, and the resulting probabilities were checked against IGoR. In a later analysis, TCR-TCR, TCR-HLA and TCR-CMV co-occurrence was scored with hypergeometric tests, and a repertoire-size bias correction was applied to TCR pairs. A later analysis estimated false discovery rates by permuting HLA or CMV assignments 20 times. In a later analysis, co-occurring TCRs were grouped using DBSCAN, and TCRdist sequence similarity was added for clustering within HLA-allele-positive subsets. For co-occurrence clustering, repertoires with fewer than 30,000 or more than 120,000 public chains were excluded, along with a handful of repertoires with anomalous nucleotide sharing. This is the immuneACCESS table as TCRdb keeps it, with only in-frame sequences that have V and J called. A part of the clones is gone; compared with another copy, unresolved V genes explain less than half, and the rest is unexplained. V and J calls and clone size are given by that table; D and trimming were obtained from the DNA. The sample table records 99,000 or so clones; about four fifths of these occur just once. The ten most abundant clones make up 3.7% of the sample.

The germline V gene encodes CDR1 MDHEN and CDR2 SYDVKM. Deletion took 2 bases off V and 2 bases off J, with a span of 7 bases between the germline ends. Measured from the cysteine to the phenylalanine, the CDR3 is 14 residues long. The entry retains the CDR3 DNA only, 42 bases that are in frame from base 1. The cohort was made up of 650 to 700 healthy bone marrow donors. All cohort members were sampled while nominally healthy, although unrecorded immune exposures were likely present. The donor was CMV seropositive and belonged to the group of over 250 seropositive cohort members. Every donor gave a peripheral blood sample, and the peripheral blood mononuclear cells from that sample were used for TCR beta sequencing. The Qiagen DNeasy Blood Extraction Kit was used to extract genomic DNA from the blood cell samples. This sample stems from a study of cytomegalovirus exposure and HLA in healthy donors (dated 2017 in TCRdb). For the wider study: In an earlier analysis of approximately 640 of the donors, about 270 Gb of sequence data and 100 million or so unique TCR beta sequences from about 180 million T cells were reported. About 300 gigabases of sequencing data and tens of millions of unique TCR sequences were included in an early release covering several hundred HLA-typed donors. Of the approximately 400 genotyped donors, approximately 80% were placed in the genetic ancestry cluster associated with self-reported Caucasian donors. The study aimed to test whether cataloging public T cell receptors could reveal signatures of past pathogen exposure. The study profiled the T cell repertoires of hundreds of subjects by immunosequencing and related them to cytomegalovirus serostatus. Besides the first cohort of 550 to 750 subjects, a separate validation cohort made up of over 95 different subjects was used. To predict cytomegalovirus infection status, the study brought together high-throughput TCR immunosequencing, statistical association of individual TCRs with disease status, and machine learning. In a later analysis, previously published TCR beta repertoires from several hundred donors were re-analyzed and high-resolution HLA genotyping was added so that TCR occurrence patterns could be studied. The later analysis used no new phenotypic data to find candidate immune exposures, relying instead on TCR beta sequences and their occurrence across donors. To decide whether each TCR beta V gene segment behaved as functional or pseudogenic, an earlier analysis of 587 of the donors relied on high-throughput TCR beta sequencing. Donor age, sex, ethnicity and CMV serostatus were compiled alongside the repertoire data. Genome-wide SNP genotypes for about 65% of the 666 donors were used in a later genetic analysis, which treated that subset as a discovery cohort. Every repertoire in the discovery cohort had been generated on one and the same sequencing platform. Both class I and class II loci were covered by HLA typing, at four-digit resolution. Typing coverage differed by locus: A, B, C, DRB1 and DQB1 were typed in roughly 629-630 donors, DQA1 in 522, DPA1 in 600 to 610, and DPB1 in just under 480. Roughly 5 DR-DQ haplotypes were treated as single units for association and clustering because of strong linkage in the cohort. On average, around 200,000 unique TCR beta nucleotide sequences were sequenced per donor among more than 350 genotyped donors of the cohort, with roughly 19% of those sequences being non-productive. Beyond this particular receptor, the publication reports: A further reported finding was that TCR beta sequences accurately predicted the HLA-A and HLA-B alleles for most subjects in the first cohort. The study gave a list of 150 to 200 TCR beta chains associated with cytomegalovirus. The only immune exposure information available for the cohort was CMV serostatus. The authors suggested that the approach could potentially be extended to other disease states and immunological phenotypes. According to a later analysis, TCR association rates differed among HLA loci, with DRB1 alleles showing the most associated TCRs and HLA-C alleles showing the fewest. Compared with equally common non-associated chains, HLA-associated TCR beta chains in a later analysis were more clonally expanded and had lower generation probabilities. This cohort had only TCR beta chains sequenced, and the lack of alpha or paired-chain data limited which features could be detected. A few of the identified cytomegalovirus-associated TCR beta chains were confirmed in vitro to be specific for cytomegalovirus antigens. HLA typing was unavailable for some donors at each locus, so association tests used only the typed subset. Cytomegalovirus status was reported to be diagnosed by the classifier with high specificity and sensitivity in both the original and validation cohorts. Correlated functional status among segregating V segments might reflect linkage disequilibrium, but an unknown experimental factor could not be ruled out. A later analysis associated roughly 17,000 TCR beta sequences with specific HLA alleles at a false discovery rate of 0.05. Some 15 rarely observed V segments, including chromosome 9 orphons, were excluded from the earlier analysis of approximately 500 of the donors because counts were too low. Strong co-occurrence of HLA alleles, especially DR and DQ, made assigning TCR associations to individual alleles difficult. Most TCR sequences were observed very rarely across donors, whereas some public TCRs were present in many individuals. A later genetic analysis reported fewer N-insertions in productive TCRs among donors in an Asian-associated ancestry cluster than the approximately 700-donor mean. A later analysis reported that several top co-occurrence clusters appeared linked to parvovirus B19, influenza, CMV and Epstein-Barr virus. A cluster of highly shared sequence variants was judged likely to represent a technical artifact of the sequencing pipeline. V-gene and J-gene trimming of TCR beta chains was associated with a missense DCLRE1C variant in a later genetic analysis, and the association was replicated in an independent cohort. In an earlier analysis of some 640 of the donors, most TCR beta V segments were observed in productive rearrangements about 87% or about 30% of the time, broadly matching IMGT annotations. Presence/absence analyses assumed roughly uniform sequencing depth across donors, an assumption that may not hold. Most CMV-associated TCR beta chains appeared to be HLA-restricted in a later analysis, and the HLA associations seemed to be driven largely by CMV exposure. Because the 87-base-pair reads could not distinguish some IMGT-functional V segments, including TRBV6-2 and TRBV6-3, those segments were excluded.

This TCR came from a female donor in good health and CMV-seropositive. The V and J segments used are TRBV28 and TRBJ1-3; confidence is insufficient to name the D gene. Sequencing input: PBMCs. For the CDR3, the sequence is CASSLAGTGNTIYF. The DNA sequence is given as TGTGCCAGCAGTTTAGCAGGTACTGGAAACACCATATATTTT.